These 32 T cell receptor beta chains originate from one sample sequenced in a study of T cell responses to AZD1222 COVID-19 vaccine. Assay: immunoSEQ multiplex PCR; the TCRdb copy retains only in-frame clones and omits some. The repertoire includes approximately 90,000 clones, 89% of them detected once, and 2.2% sits in the top ten. The specimen comprised peripheral blood, sampled on day 0 of AZD1222 vaccination. Receptors were obtained from an adult in good health.

The rearrangement links TRBV3-1 (or the pseudogene TRBV3-2) to TRBJ1-3, with a tentative D call TRBD1 (5 bases). The ends were cut back, 0 bases at V and 4 bases at J, with 22 bases in the middle. Germline CDR1 LGHDT, CDR2 YNNKEL (reference sequence). The CDR3 totals 19 residues. CDR3 nucleotide sequence: TGTGCCAGCAGCCAAGAGGGATTAATCGTGGGGGGGATAGGAAACACCATATATTTT. Translation: CASSQEGLIVGGIGNTIYF.

The CDR3 reads CASSLGRTLSQVSSYEQYF. The CDR3 coding sequence is TGTGCCAGCAGCTTAGGGAGGACACTATCTCAGGTGTCCTCCTACGAGCAGTACTTC. The chain couples TRBV7-2 to TRBJ2-7; D is tentatively TRBD1 or TRBD2 (5 bases each). The germline V and J ends were trimmed by 1 base and 0 bases, with 22 bases remaining between them. Germline CDR1 reads SGHTA; CDR2 reads FQGNSA. This CDR3 is 19 amino acids long.

Note on this clone: The sample carries other DNA sequences with the same CDR3. This chain joins TRBV6-2 or TRBV6-3 and TRBJ1-1; no definite D call. Germline assignment: CDR1 MNHEY and CDR2 SVGEGT. The CDR3 is 11 residues long. V was shortened by 6 bases and J by 4 bases, with 6 bases between the two germline ends. The CDR3 DNA follows: TGTGCCAGCAGCCATGGCACTGAAGCTTTCTTT. This translates into CASSHGTEAFF.

The chain combines TRBV6-5 with TRBJ1-3; no clear D. The germline V gene has CDR1 MNHEY and CDR2 SVGAGI. The CDR3 spans 14 residues. Trimming pared 6 bases from V and 0 bases from J, leaving 9 bases between. CDR3 sequence reads: CASSPSVSGNTIYF. CDR3 DNA sequence: TGTGCCAGCAGCCCATCCGTCTCTGGAAACACCATATATTTT.

This clone was counted once. This chain joins TRBV19 and TRBJ2-1, with D possibly being TRBD2 (6 bases). Germline V gene data show CDR1 as LNHDA and CDR2 as SQIVND (reference sequence). Trimming cost V 5 bases and J 2 bases, with 13 bases left between them. The CDR3 totals 15 residues. The CDR3 sequence: CASSPREKAYNEQFF. The CDR3 DNA sequence: TGTGCCAGTAGTCCGCGGGAAAAAGCCTACAATGAGCAGTTCTTC.

Turning to this clone: The junction departs from the called germline gene at one end, perhaps through a read error. This sequence joins TRBV3-1 (or the pseudogene TRBV3-2) and TRBJ2-1; TRBD2 is a possible D gene (6 bases). Germline-derived CDR1 and CDR2 are LGHDT and YNNKEL (reference sequence). The CDR3 sequence is 12 residues long. The CDR3 coding sequence is TGTGCCAGCAGCCTCCGATCGGGGGTAGAGGTCTTC. This gives the protein CASSLRSGVEVF.

This rearrangement joins TRBV10-3 to TRBJ2-7, with D maybe TRBD2 (6 bases). Between the trimmed V and J ends, which lost 4 bases and 5 bases, there was a span of 12 bases. CDR3 length equals 13 residues. Germline values: CDR1 ENHRY, CDR2 SYGVKD. The CDR3 DNA reads as TGTGCCATCAGTGGGAGGGGACGTCACGAGCAGTACTTC. The encoded protein is CAISGRGRHEQYF.

This clone came up a few times. This sequence joins TRBV7-2 and TRBJ1-2; weak D call: TRBD1 (5 bases). The CDR3 has 13 amino acids. CDR1 and CDR2 (germline): SGHTA, FQGNSA. The V end lost 5 bases, the J end lost 2 bases, and 9 bases lay between the germline ends. Written as DNA, the CDR3 is TGTGCCAGCAGCCCCGGGGCCAACTATGGCTACACCTTC. Amino acid sequence: CASSPGANYGYTF.

The rearrangement uses TRBV19 and TRBJ1-1; no clear D gene. V was clipped by 3 bases and J by 5 bases, with 10 bases between them. CDR1 LNHDA and CDR2 SQIVND come from the germline V gene (reference sequence). The CDR3 runs 13 residues. The CDR3 sequence is CASSIVGQTEAFF. The CDR3 DNA reads TGTGCCAGTAGTATTGTTGGGCAGACTGAAGCTTTCTTT.

The chain employs TRBV7-2 and TRBJ2-2, with D tentatively TRBD1 (6 bases). From germline, CDR1 is SGHTA and CDR2 FQGNSA. V lost 8 bases and J 4 bases, leaving 14 bases between the germline ends. The CDR3 is 14 amino acids. CDR3 sequence: CASRQGLSTGELFF. The CDR3 DNA is TGTGCCAGCCGGCAGGGGCTCAGCACCGGGGAGCTGTTTTTT.

This rearrangement joins TRBV30 to TRBJ2-5, with 7 nucleotides matching TRBD1. The V segment lost 2 bases and the J segment 2 bases; nucleotides outside the gene matches: 8. Per the germline V gene, CDR1 is GTSNPN and CDR2 is SVGIG (reference sequence). The CDR3 extends over 15 amino acids. CDR3 coding DNA: TGTGCCTGGAGTCGCCTGACAGGGCAACAAGAGACCCAGTACTTC. Translation: CAWSRLTGQQETQYF.

The chain joins TRBV6-2 or TRBV6-3 to TRBJ1-3; unclear D gene. The CDR3 length is 12 residues. Trimming removed 5 bases from V and 8 bases from J, with 10 bases in between. Germline loops: CDR1 MNHEY, CDR2 SVGEGT. CDR3 in amino acids: CASSDLGDTIYF. The CDR3 DNA follows: TGTGCCAGCAGTGATCTCGGGGACACCATATATTTT.

In this sample, this clone turned up once. The chain carries TRBV6-5 and TRBJ1-5; 8 positions match TRBD1. Per germline, CDR1 MNHEY and CDR2 SVGAGI. The CDR3 extends over 15 amino acids. The V segment lost 6 bases and the J segment 5 bases; nucleotides outside the gene matches: 9. The CDR3: CASRVAGGGDQPQHF. The CDR3 bases are TGTGCCAGCAGGGTGGCAGGGGGCGGGGATCAGCCCCAGCATTTT.

The chain links TRBV12-5 to TRBJ1-1; D may be TRBD1 (5 bases). The CDR3 length is 15 residues. CDR1 is LGHNT, CDR2 FRNRAP, per germline. The V and J ends lost 6 bases and 1 base respectively, with 15 bases between them. Here the CDR3 DNA reads TGTGCTAGTGGGGCTGACAGTGGGGCGAACACTGAAGCTTTCTTT. Protein: CASGADSGANTEAFF.

J is TRBJ2-2 and V is TRBV10-1, with 7 bases fitting TRBD2. This CDR3 has 16 residues. The ends lost 3 bases at V and 7 bases at J; junction bases unmatched: 11. Germline CDR1 WNHNN, CDR2 SYGVQD (reference sequence). As DNA, the CDR3 is TGCGCCAGCAGTGACTTCCTACGGGGGGACGTCGGGGAGCTGTTTTTT. Its protein is CASSDFLRGDVGELFF.

The chain employs TRBV5-1 and TRBJ2-7; D may be TRBD2 (5 bases). CDR1 is SGHRS, CDR2 YFSETQ, per germline. With 3 bases removed from V and 4 bases from J, the gap between germline ends came to 11 bases. The CDR3 is 13 amino acids. The DNA of the CDR3 is TGCGCCAGCAGCTCCACTAGGGAATACGAGCAGTACTTC. Its protein is CASSSTREYEQYF.

The rearrangement uses TRBV11-2 and TRBJ1-6; 11 bases align to TRBD1. The CDR3 runs 14 residues. Germline CDR1 and CDR2: SGHAT and FQNNGV. The V segment lost 5 bases and the J segment 9 bases; nucleotides outside the gene matches: 3. DNA of the CDR3: TGTGCCAGCAGCACGGGACAGGGGGTTTCACCCCTCCACTTT. As protein: CASSTGQGVSPLHF.

The chain is built from TRBV28 and TRBJ2-5; 8 nucleotides line up with TRBD2. Germline assignment: CDR1 MDHEN and CDR2 SYDVKM. The CDR3 totals 15 residues. V lost 8 bases and J lost 2; bases outside the gene matches: 10. CDR3 in DNA: TGTGCCAGCGGGTTCTCTTCGGGAGGGCAAGAGACCCAGTACTTC. Its protein is CASGFSSGGQETQYF.

This clone showed up just once. J is TRBJ2-1 and V is TRBV9; no clear D gene. CDR1 is SGDLS and CDR2 is YYNGEE in the germline V gene. CDR3 length: 16 amino acids. With 3 bases removed from V and 8 bases from J, the gap between germline ends came to 21 bases. DNA of the CDR3: TGTGCCAGCAGCGCTCAGCCGGGCTCAAAGGACCATGAGCAGTTCTTC. It is translated as CASSAQPGSKDHEQFF. Looking up the rest from reference TRBV9 and TRBJ2-1 gives the full variable domain: DSGVTQTPKHLITATGQRVTLRCSPRSGDLSVYWYQQSLDQGLQFLIQYYNGEERAKGNILERFSAQQFPDLHSELNLSSLELGDSALYFCASSAQPGSKDHEQFFGPGTRLTVL.

The J gene is TRBJ2-3, the V gene TRBV20-1, with 9 bases matching TRBD1. Unmatched junction bases numbered 7, after V lost 3 bases and J lost 0 bases. This CDR3 contains 16 residues. Germline-derived CDR1 and CDR2 are DFQATT and SNEGSKA (reference sequence). Here the CDR3 DNA reads TGCAGTGCTAGTGAGGGACAGGGATATAGCACAGATACGCAGTATTTT. The encoded protein is CSASEGQGYSTDTQYF.

There are a few counts of this clone. The genes are TRBV20-1 and TRBJ1-1, with D hard to call. Deletions cut 7 bases from V and 3 bases from J, with 6 bases between. The CDR3 length is 10 residues. Germline assignment: CDR1 DFQATT and CDR2 SNEGSKA (reference sequence). The CDR3 region has the DNA TGCAGTGTCGCGCACACTGAAGCTTTCTTT. This encodes CSVAHTEAFF.

The CDR3, as DNA: TGTGCCAGCAGCCAACAAGCGGGAGTGGGTGTGACCGGGGAGCTGTTTTTT. Its translation is CASSQQAGVGVTGELFF. The chain is built from TRBV4-2 and TRBJ2-2; TRBD2 agrees at 8 bases. The trim removed 2 bases at V and 5 bases at J, leaving 10 bases unmatched. The CDR3 contains 17 residues. Germline V gene data show CDR1 as LGHNA and CDR2 as YNFKEQ.

This chain uses TRBV12-5 with TRBJ1-4; no definite D call. Germline-derived CDR1 and CDR2 are LGHNT and FRNRAP. The CDR3 is 16 amino acids. With 3 bases removed from V and 0 bases from J, the gap between germline ends came to 11 bases. The CDR3 region is CASGFGLGATNEKLFF. CDR3 coding DNA: TGTGCTAGTGGTTTTGGATTGGGAGCAACTAATGAAAAACTGTTTTTT. Drawing the rest from reference TRBV12-5 and TRBJ1-4, the complete variable domain is DARVTQTPRHKVTEMGQEVTMRCQPILGHNTVFWYRQTMMQGLELLAYFRNRAPLDDSGMPKDRFSAEMPDATLATLKIQPSEPRDSAVYFCASGFGLGATNEKLFFGSGTQLSVL.

This clone was counted a single time. CDR3 loop: CASSKGQAANEKLFF. In DNA, the CDR3 is TGTGCCAGTAGTAAAGGACAGGCCGCTAATGAAAAACTGTTTTTT. This chain connects TRBV19 to TRBJ1-4; 7 bases are a match to TRBD1. The CDR3 is 15 amino acids. V was pared by 4 bases and J by 3 bases, with 5 bases of the junction left unmatched. Germline V CDR1 and CDR2: LNHDA, SQIVND (reference sequence).

The chain recombines TRBV6-5 with TRBJ1-5; D perhaps matches TRBD1 (5 bases). The CDR3 is 13 amino acids. Deletions cut 7 bases from V and 9 bases from J, with 16 bases between. In germline, CDR1 is MNHEY, CDR2 SVGAGI. CDR3 sequence (DNA): TGTGCCAGCATCGAGTACACCCAGGGGCCCCAGCATTTT. As protein: CASIEYTQGPQHF.

The chain has TRBV28 and TRBJ1-2; no definite D call. V gave up 2 bases and J gave up 7 bases, with 8 bases separating them. From germline, CDR1 is MDHEN and CDR2 SYDVKM. This CDR3 region has 12 residues. CDR3 bases: TGTGCCAGCAGTTTAAGTATGGGTGGCTACACCTTC. Its translation is CASSLSMGGYTF.

The chain uses TRBV3-1 (or the pseudogene TRBV3-2) and TRBJ2-5; D gene unclear. Germline lookup yields CDR1 LGHDT and CDR2 YNNKEL (reference sequence). This CDR3 has 12 amino acids. The V end lost 5 bases, the J end lost 5 bases, and 9 bases lay between the germline ends. CDR3 loop: CASSSRPETQYF. The CDR3 DNA reads as TGTGCCAGCAGCTCCCGTCCGGAGACCCAGTACTTC.

The chain recombines TRBV11-3 with TRBJ1-1; D uncertain. The CDR3 runs 13 residues. V lost 3 bases and J lost 1, with 6 bases in between. Germline lookup yields CDR1 SGHNT and CDR2 YENEEA. CDR3 in amino acids: CASSLARNTEAFF. The CDR3 nucleotides read TGTGCCAGCAGCTTGGCCCGGAACACTGAAGCTTTCTTT.

The chain combines TRBV6-5 with TRBJ1-1; D ambiguous. The V end was cut by 2 bases, the J end by 0 bases, with 7 bases between. The CDR3 has 14 amino acids. Germline values: CDR1 MNHEY, CDR2 SVGAGI. The CDR3 DNA follows: TGTGCCAGCAGTTACGAAAGGGTGAACACTGAAGCTTTCTTT. Protein sequence: CASSYERVNTEAFF.

Here the CDR3 DNA reads TGTGCCAGCAGTTACTCTTGGGGCTACGAGCAGTACTTC. It specifies CASSYSWGYEQYF. The V and J genes are TRBV6-5 and TRBJ2-7; unclear D gene. Germline loops: CDR1 MNHEY, CDR2 SVGAGI. This CDR3 has 13 residues. Trimming cost V 0 bases and J 3 bases, with 6 bases left between them.

The chain recombines TRBV5-5 with TRBJ1-6, with 8 bases fitting TRBD1. Germline V lookup: CDR1 SGHKS, CDR2 YYEKEE (reference sequence). V shed 5 bases, J shed 0 bases, and the junction held 10 bases outside the gene matches. CDR3 size: 18 residues. The CDR3 reads CASRSGQGVGSYNSPLHF. CDR3 DNA sequence: TGTGCCAGCAGGTCTGGACAGGGTGTGGGCTCCTATAATTCACCCCTCCACTTT. Combining the CDR3 with reference TRBV5-5 and TRBJ1-6 gives the whole variable domain DAGVTQSPTHLIKTRGQQVTLRCSPISGHKSVSWYQQVLGQGPQFIFQYYEKEERGRGNFPDRFSARQFPNYSSELNVNALLLGDSALYLCASRSGQGVGSYNSPLHFGNGTRLTVT.

The genes are TRBV2 and TRBJ2-1, with TRBD2 matching over 10 bases. The CDR3 contains 15 residues. In germline, CDR1 is SNHLY, CDR2 FYNNEI. The V segment lost 7 bases and the J segment 3 bases; nucleotides outside the gene matches: 6. Here the CDR3 DNA reads TGTGCCAGCACCCGACCTAGCGGGGGCTACAATGAGCAGTTCTTC. Its translation: CASTRPSGGYNEQFF.